The 18 T cell receptor beta chains reported below all come from one sample, sequenced in a study of T cells in Graves' hyperthyroidism and ophthalmopathy. Using RNA transcripts as the source, TCR beta CDR3 regions were amplified. Using the HTBI primer set, a first-round RT-PCR was run on the TCR CDR3. TCRdb used MiXCR to reprocess the multiplex PCR reads, holding one entry per CDR3 protein. The sample carries 400,000 to 500,000 distinct CDR3 sequences, around 15% recorded once. Material for sequencing was blood. These TCRs come from a woman between 18 and 29 years old with Graves' hyperthyroidism.

This clonotype was seen a handful of times. The chain employs TRBV3-1 and TRBJ1-4; no clear D. V lost 2 bases and J lost 5, with 18 bases in between. From germline, CDR1 is LGHDT and CDR2 YNNKEL (reference sequence). The CDR3 extends over 17 amino acids. The CDR3 region is CASSQPPGRALNEKLFF. The CDR3 DNA follows: TGTGCCAGCAGCCAACCACCTGGACGGGCCCTAAATGAAAAACTGTTTTTT.

CDR3 sequence: CSPSTGDTEAFF. The CDR3 DNA reads as TGCAGCCCTAGCACAGGGGACACTGAAGCTTTCTTT. The chain couples TRBV20-1 to TRBJ1-1; 7 positions match TRBD1. The CDR3 runs to 12 residues. Germline loops: CDR1 DFQATT, CDR2 SNEGSKA (reference sequence).

This clonotype has ten or more counts. The J gene is TRBJ2-1, the V gene TRBV5-8; a weak D match, TRBD2 (5 bases). The germline V gene encodes CDR1 SGHTS and CDR2 YDEGEE. The CDR3 extends over 16 amino acids. V lost 3 bases and J lost 8, with 21 bases in between. Written as DNA, the CDR3 is TGTGCCAGCAGCTCCGCCCTCCAGCGGACCCAATATGAGCAGTTCTTC. This encodes CASSSALQRTQYEQFF. The whole variable domain, remainder taken from reference TRBV5-8 and TRBJ2-1, is EAGVTQSPTHLIKTRGQQATLRCSPISGHTSVYWYQQALGLGLQFLLWYDEGEERNRGNFPPRFSGRQFPNYSSELNVNALELEDSALYLCASSSALQRTQYEQFFGPGTRLTVL.

Of note for this clonotype: This could be a read error, since a much larger clone is one nucleotide away. The genes are TRBV7-9 and TRBJ2-6, with a possible D match to TRBD1 (6 bases). This CDR3 has 19 residues. Germline CDR1 SEHNR, CDR2 FQNEAQ (reference sequence). Between the trimmed V and J ends, which lost 4 bases and 2 bases, there was a span of 21 bases. The CDR3 nucleotides are TGTGCCAGCAGCTCGGCGCTTGGGGGCGCTGGTCCTGGGGCCAACGTCCTGACTTTC. Amino acid sequence: CASSSALGGAGPGANVLTF.

The chain links TRBV30 to TRBJ1-1; possibly TRBD1 for D (6 bases). The CDR3 is made up of 13 amino acids. The germline gives CDR1 GTSNPN, CDR2 SVGIG (reference sequence). Trimming left V 3 bases short and J 4 bases short, with 12 bases between. CDR3 residues: CAWRLQGATEAFF. The CDR3 DNA is TGTGCCTGGAGATTACAGGGAGCCACTGAAGCTTTCTTT.

The V call is TRBV9, the J call TRBJ1-1, with D uncertain. Germline lookup yields CDR1 SGDLS and CDR2 YYNGEE. V gave up 4 bases and J gave up 5 bases, with 9 bases separating them. The CDR3 length is 12 residues. The CDR3 coding sequence is TGTGCCAGCAGCCCCTGGGAGACTGAAGCTTTCTTT. Its protein product is CASSPWETEAFF.

The sample holds many counts of this clonotype. This chain joins TRBV30 and TRBJ1-4; 7 bases match TRBD1. This CDR3 region has 15 residues. V gave up 1 base and J gave up 0 bases; unmatched junction bases: 2. Germline lookup yields CDR1 GTSNPN and CDR2 SVGIG (reference sequence). The CDR3 nucleotides read TGTGCCTGGAGTGCAGGGGGGGCAACTAATGAAAAACTGTTTTTT. Protein: CAWSAGGATNEKLFF.

In its sample, this clonotype was seen many times. The chain joins TRBV20-1 to TRBJ2-7, with 12 nucleotides matching TRBD2. Trimming cost V 6 bases and J 3 bases; bases outside gene matches: 3. The germline CDR1 and CDR2 sequences are DFQATT and SNEGSKA (reference sequence). CDR3 length: 13 residues. The CDR3 nucleotides read TGCAGTGCATGGACTAGCGGGATCTACGAGCAGTACTTC. Its translation: CSAWTSGIYEQYF.

This clonotype has ten or more counts. The rearrangement joins TRBV20-1 to TRBJ2-1, with D possibly being TRBD2 (6 bases). Germline V gives CDR1 DFQATT, CDR2 SNEGSKA (reference sequence). V was trimmed by 4 bases and J by 0 bases, leaving 13 bases between them. The CDR3 spans 15 residues. CDR3 DNA: TGCAGTGCTAAACGGGAGTATAGCTCCTACAATGAGCAGTTCTTC. Encoded protein: CSAKREYSSYNEQFF.

This clonotype occurred many times. This chain connects TRBV11-2 to TRBJ2-7, with 10 bases lining up with TRBD1. Per the germline V gene, CDR1 is SGHAT and CDR2 is FQNNGV. The CDR3 is 15 residues long. With V trimmed by 1 base and J by 2 bases, 2 bases remained unmatched. This CDR3 reads CASSLGDRGPYEQYF. Written as DNA, the CDR3 is TGTGCCAGCAGCTTAGGGGACAGGGGACCCTACGAGCAGTACTTC.

In this sample, this clonotype turned up a few times. The CDR3 loop reads CASSQEIGLVGLEQFF. The CDR3 nucleotides read TGCGCCAGCAGCCAAGAAATAGGACTAGTCGGGCTTGAGCAGTTCTTC. The V call is TRBV4-1, the J call TRBJ2-1, with 7 nucleotides matching TRBD2. The V gene's germline CDR1 is MGHRA and CDR2 YSYEKL. J gave up 9 bases and V 0 bases, and 11 bases lay outside the gene matches. This CDR3 comprises 16 residues.

This clonotype showed up just a few times. V gene TRBV19 combines with J gene TRBJ2-7; 10 nucleotides line up with TRBD1. The CDR3 length is 14 residues. V was pared by 10 bases and J by 3 bases, with 9 bases of the junction left unmatched. Germline lookup yields CDR1 LNHDA and CDR2 SQIVND (reference sequence). The CDR3 region has the DNA TGTGCCACTACCAAGACAGGGGGCCTCTACGAGCAGTACTTC. Encoded protein: CATTKTGGLYEQYF.

This clonotype was seen a few times. The chain has TRBV19 and TRBJ2-7, with 7 bases that match TRBD1. Germline CDR1 and CDR2: LNHDA and SQIVND (reference sequence). The CDR3 spans 16 residues. V was pared by 6 bases and J by 7 bases, with 18 bases of the junction left unmatched. The CDR3 sequence: CASSAPAGTAKGEQYF. DNA for the CDR3: TGTGCCAGTAGCGCGCCCGCCGGGACAGCAAAGGGGGAGCAGTACTTC.

This clonotype occurred many times. The chain carries TRBV2 and TRBJ2-2; D possibly corresponds to TRBD2 (5 bases). V was shortened by 6 bases and J by 3 bases, with 8 bases between the two germline ends. Germline values: CDR1 SNHLY, CDR2 FYNNEI. The CDR3 runs to 13 residues. For the CDR3, the DNA is TGTGCCAGCAGGGAGGAGCACACCGGGGAGCTGTTTTTT. Protein: CASREEHTGELFF.

The gene calls are TRBV9 and TRBJ2-5; the match to TRBD1 covers 10 bases. CDR3 length: 18 residues. From germline, CDR1 is SGDLS and CDR2 YYNGEE. After removal of 0 bases from V and 2 bases from J, the junction contained 10 bases not matched to a gene. CDR3 residues: CASSVDPPGTGAQETQYF. The CDR3 DNA reads TGTGCCAGCAGCGTAGATCCACCCGGGACAGGGGCGCAAGAGACCCAGTACTTC.

The gene calls are TRBV7-9 and TRBJ1-1; D gene uncertain. V was cut by 0 bases and J by 4 bases, with 12 bases left in between. Per germline, CDR1 SEHNR and CDR2 FQNEAQ (reference sequence). The CDR3 runs to 15 residues. The CDR3 nucleotides are TGTGCCAGCAGCTTAGCCGAGGGTTGGGCCACTGAAGCTTTCTTT. The encoded protein is CASSLAEGWATEAFF.

The chain couples TRBV20-1 to TRBJ1-5, with D possibly matching TRBD1 (6 bases). This CDR3 comprises 14 residues. V was pared by 5 bases and J by 4 bases, with 15 bases between. Germline-derived CDR1 and CDR2 are DFQATT and SNEGSKA (reference sequence). The CDR3: CSARGTGRNQPQHF. CDR3 sequence (DNA): TGCAGTGCTCGGGGAACAGGGAGAAATCAGCCCCAGCATTTT.

J is TRBJ2-3 and V is TRBV7-2, with 11 nucleotides matching TRBD2. The trim removed 4 bases at V and 4 bases at J, leaving 13 bases unmatched. CDR1 is SGHTA, CDR2 FQGNSA, per germline. CDR3 length: 18 residues. Here the CDR3 reads CASSSLAGEYGWADTQYF. The CDR3, as DNA: TGTGCCAGCAGCTCACTAGCGGGAGAATACGGTTGGGCAGATACGCAGTATTTT.